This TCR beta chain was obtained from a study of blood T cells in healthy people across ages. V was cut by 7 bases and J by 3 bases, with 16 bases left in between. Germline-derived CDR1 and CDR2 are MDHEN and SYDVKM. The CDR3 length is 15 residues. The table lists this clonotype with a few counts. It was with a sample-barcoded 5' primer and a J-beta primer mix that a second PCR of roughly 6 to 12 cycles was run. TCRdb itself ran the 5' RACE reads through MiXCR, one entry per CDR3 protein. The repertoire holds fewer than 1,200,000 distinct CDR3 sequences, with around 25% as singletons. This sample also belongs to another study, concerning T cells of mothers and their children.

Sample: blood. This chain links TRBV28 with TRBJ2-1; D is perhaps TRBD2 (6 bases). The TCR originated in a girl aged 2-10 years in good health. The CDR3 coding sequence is TGTGCCAGCACCACCGAAGGAGGGTTCTACAATGAGCAGTTCTTC. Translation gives CASTTEGGFYNEQFF.